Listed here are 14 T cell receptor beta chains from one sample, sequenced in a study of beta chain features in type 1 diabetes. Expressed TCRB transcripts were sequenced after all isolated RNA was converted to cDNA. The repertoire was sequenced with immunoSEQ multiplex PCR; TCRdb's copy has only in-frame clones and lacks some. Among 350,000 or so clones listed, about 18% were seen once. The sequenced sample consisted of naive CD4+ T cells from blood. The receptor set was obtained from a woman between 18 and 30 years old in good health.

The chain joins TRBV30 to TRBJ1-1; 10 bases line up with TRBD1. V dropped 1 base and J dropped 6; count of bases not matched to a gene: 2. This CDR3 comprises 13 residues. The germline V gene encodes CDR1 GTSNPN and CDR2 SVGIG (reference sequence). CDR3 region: CAWSGGTGAEAFF. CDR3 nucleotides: TGTGCCTGGAGTGGTGGGACAGGGGCTGAAGCTTTCTTT.

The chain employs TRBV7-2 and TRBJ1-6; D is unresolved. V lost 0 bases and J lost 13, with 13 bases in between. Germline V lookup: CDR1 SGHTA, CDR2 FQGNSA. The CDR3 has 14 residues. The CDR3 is CASSLAGEVRPLHF. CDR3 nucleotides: TGTGCCAGCAGCTTAGCCGGAGAGGTCCGCCCCCTCCACTTT. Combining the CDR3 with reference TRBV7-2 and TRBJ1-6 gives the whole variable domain GAGVSQSPSNKVTEKGKDVELRCDPISGHTALYWYRQSLGQGLEFLIYFQGNSAPDKSGLPSDRFSAERTGGSVSTLTIQRTQQEDSAVYLCASSLAGEVRPLHFGNGTRLTVT.

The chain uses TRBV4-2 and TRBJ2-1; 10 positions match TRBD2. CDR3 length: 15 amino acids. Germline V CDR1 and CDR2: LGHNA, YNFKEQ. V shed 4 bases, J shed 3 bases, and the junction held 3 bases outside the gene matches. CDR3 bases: TGTGCCAGCAGCCCTGTAGCGGGGGGCTACAATGAGCAGTTCTTC. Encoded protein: CASSPVAGGYNEQFF.

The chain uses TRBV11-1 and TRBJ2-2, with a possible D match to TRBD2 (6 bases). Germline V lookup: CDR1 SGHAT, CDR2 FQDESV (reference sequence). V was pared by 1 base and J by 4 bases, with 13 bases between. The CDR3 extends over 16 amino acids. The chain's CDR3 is CASSLVSSAVTGELFF. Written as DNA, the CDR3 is TGTGCCAGCAGCTTAGTGTCTAGCGCCGTCACCGGGGAGCTGTTTTTT.

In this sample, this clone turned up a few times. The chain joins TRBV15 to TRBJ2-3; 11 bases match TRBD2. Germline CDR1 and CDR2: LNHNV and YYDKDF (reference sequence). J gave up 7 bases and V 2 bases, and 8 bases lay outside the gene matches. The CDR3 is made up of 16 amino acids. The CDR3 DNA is TGTGCCACCAGCAGAAGTAGCGGGAGGGCCGAGAATACGCAGTATTTT. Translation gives CATSRSSGRAENTQYF. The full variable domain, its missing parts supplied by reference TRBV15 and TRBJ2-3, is DAMVIQNPRYQVTQFGKPVTLSCSQTLNHNVMYWYQQKSSQAPKLLFHYYDKDFNNEADTPDNFQSRRPNTSFCFLDIRSPGLGDTAMYLCATSRSSGRAENTQYFGPGTRLTVL.

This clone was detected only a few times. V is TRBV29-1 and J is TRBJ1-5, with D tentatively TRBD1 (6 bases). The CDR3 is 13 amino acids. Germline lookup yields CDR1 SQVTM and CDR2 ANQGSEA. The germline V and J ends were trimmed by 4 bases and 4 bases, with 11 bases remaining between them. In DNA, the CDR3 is TGCAGCGTTGTGGAGCAGGGGAATCAGCCCCAGCATTTT. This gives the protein CSVVEQGNQPQHF. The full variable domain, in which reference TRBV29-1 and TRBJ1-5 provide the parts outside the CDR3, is SAVISQKPSRDICQRGTSLTIQCQVDSQVTMMFWYRQQPGQSLTLIATANQGSEATYESGFVIDKFPISRPNLTFSTLTVSNMSPEDSSIYLCSVVEQGNQPQHFGDGTRLSIL.

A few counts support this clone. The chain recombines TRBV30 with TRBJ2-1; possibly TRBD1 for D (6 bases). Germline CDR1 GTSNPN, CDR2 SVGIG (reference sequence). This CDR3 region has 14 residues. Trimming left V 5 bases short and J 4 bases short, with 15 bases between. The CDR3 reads CAWSRDTDYNEQFF. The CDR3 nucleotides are TGTGCCTGGTCCCGGGACACAGATTACAATGAGCAGTTCTTC. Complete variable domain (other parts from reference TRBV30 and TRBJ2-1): SQTIHQWPATLVQPVGSPLSLECTVEGTSNPNLYWYRQAAGRGLQLLFYSVGIGQISSEVPQNLSASRPQDRQFILSSKKLLLSDSGFYLCAWSRDTDYNEQFFGPGTRLTVL.

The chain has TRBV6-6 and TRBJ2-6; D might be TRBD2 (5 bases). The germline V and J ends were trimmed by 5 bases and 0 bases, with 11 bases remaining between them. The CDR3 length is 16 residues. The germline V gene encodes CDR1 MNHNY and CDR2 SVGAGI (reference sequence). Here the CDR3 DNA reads TGTGCCAGCAGTACTAGACACGTCTCTGGGGCCAACGTCCTGACTTTC. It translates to CASSTRHVSGANVLTF.

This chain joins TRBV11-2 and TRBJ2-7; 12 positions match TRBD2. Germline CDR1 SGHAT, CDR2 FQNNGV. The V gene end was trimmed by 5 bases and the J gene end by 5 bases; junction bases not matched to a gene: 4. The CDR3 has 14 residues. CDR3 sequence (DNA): TGTGCCAGCAGCCAGACTAGCGGGAGCCACGAGCAGTACTTC. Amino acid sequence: CASSQTSGSHEQYF.

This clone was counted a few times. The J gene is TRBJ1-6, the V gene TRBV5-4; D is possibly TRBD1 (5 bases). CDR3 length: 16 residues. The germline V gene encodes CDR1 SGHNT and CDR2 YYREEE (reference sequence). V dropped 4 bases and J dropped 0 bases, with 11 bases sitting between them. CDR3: CASSRQGSSYNSPLHF. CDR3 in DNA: TGTGCCAGCAGCCGTCAGGGTTCCTCCTATAATTCACCCCTCCACTTT.

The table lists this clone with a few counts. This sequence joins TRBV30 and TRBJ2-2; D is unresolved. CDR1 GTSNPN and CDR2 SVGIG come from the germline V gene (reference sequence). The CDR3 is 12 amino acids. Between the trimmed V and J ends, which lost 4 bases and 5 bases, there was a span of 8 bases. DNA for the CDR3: TGTGCCTGGAACCCTCAGACCGGGGAGCTGTTTTTT. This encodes CAWNPQTGELFF.

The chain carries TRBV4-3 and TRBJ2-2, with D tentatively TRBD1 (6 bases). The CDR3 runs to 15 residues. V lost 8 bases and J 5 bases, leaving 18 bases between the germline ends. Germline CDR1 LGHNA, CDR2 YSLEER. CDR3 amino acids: CASGNKGQTTGELFF. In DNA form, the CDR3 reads TGCGCCAGCGGTAACAAGGGACAAACAACCGGGGAGCTGTTTTTT.

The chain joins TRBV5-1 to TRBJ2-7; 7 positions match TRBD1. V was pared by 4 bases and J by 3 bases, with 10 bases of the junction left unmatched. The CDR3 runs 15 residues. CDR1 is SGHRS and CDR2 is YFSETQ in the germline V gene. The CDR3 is CASSRDSMNRYEQYF. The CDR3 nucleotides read TGCGCCAGCAGCCGGGACAGCATGAATCGCTACGAGCAGTACTTC.

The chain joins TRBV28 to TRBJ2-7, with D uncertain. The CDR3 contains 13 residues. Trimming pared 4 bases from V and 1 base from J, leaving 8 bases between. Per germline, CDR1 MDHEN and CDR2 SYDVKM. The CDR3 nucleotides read TGTGCCAGCAGTTGGTCAGGTTCCTACGAGCAGTACTTC. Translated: CASSWSGSYEQYF.